These 3 T cell receptor beta chains were all obtained from the same sample, sequenced in a study of blood T cell repertoires in COVID-19. Assay: immunoSEQ multiplex PCR; the TCRdb copy retains only in-frame clones and omits some. This table holds approximately 180,000 clones, more than 75% found once. Material: peripheral blood. The source of these receptors is a middle-aged man with active or convalescent COVID-19.

The chain couples TRBV30 to TRBJ1-1, with a weak D call TRBD1 (5 bases). The CDR3 is made up of 14 amino acids. CDR1 and CDR2 from the germline V gene are GTSNPN and SVGIG (reference sequence). Trimming took off 5 bases at V and 1 base at J, with 14 bases between the two ends. The CDR3 loop is CAWRKPDTNTEAFF. The DNA of the CDR3 is TGTGCCTGGCGAAAACCGGACACGAACACTGAAGCTTTCTTT.

The J gene is TRBJ1-5, the V gene TRBV30, with D possibly TRBD1 on 5 matching bases. The V gene's germline CDR1 is GTSNPN and CDR2 SVGIG (reference sequence). V lost 3 bases, J lost 11 bases, and 11 bases lay in between. There are 11 residues in the CDR3. The CDR3 reads CAWSGGAAQHF. The CDR3 DNA is TGTGCCTGGAGCGGGGGAGCGGCCCAGCATTTT.

The chain recombines TRBV5-1 with TRBJ2-5, with D hard to call. V lost 4 bases and J 0 bases, leaving 7 bases between the germline ends. Germline assignment: CDR1 SGHRS and CDR2 YFSETQ. This CDR3 is built from 13 residues. For the CDR3, the DNA is TGCGCCAGCAGCAAAAACAACCAAGAGACCCAGTACTTC. It translates to CASSKNNQETQYF.